Described below is a single TCR beta chain sequence and its context. Its antigen remains unknown. These data come from a study of T cells in localized non-small cell lung cancer. Trimming took 4 bases from V and 7 from J, leaving 18 bases between them. Germline V gene sequence: CDR1 SGHRS, CDR2 YFSETQ. This CDR3 is built from 15 residues. General study results and limits: Among the top 100 tumor clones, a median 57 appeared in adjacent lung. Tumor trailed uninvolved adjacent lung in T cell clonality, which peaked there. Higher blood T cell density went with longer overall survival.

The repertoire was sequenced with immunoSEQ multiplex PCR; TCRdb's copy has only in-frame clones and lacks some. The data contain about 26,000 clones, roughly nine tenths of them singletons. This material consisted of peripheral blood, taken before any cancer treatment. The chain has TRBV5-1 and TRBJ2-1; the D gene is possibly TRBD2 (5 bases). The origin of this receptor is a female donor older than 55 with stage II squamous cell lung carcinoma. The CDR3 DNA sequence: TGCGCCAGCAGCGCCGACGGGGAGTTTGCGAATGAGCAGTTCTTC. It encodes CASSADGEFANEQFF.